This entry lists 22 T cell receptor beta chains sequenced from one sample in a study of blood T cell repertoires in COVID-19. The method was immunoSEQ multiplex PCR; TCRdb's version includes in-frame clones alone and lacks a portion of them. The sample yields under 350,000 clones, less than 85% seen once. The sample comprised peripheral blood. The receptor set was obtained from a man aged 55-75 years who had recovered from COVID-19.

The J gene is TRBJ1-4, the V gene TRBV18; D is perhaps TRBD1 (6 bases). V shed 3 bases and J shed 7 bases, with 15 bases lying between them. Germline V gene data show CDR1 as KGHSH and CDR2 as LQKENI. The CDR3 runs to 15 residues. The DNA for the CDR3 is TGTGCCAGCTCACCCGCCGGAACACAGGGTGAAAAACTGTTTTTT. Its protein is CASSPAGTQGEKLFF.

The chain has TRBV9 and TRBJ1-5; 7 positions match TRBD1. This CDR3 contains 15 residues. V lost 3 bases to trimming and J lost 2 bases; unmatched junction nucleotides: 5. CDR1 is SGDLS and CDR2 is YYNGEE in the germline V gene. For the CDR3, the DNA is TGTGCCAGCAGCGCAACCCAGGGGGGCAATCAGCCCCAGCATTTT. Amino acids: CASSATQGGNQPQHF.

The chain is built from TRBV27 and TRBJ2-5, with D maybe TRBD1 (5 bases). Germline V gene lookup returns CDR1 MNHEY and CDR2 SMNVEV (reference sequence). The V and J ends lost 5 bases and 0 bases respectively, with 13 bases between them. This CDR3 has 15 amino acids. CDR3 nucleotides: TGTGCCAGCAGTCTACAGGAATCCTACCAAGAGACCCAGTACTTC. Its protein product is CASSLQESYQETQYF.

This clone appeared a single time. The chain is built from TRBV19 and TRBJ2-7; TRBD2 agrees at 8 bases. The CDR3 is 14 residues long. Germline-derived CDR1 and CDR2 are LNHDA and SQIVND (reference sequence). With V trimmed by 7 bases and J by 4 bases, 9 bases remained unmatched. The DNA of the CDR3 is TGTGCCAGTAAATCGGGCGGGGGGCTTTACGAGCAGTACTTC. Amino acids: CASKSGGGLYEQYF. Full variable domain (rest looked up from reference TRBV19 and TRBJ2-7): DGGITQSPKYLFRKEGQNVTLSCEQNLNHDAMYWYRQDPGQGLRLIYYSQIVNDFQKGDIAEGYSVSREKKESFPLTVTSAQKNPTAFYLCASKSGGGLYEQYFGPGTRLTVT.

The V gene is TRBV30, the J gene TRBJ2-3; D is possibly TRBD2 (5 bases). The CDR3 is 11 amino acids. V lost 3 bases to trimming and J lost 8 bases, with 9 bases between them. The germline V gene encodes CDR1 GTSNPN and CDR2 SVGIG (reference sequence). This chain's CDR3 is CAWRAGSTQYF. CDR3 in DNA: TGTGCCTGGAGGGCGGGTTCTACGCAGTATTTT. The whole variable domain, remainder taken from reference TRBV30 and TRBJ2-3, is SQTIHQWPATLVQPVGSPLSLECTVEGTSNPNLYWYRQAAGRGLQLLFYSVGIGQISSEVPQNLSASRPQDRQFILSSKKLLLSDSGFYLCAWRAGSTQYFGPGTRLTVL.

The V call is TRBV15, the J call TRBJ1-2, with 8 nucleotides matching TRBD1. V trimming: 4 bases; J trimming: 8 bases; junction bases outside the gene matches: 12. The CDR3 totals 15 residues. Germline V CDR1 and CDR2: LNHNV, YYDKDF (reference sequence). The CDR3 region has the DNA TGTGCCACCAGCACGGGATCAGCAGGGGGCGGAGGCTACACCTTC. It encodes CATSTGSAGGGGYTF.

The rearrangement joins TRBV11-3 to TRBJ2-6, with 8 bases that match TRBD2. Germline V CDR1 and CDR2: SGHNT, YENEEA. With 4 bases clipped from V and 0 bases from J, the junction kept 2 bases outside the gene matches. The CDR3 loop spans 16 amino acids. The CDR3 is CASSSGRGSGANVLTF. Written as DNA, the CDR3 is TGTGCCAGCAGCTCCGGGAGGGGCTCTGGGGCCAACGTCCTGACTTTC.

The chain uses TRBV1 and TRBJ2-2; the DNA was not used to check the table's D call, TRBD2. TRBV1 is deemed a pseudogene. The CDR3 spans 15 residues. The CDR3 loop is CTSSLADPNTGELFF. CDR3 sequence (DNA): TGCACCAGCAGTCTAGCGGACCCCAACACCGGGGAGCTGTTTTTT.

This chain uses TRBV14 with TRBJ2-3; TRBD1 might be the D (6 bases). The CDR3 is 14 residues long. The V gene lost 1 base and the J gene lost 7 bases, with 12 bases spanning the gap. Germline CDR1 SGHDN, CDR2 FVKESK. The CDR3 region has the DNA TGTGCCAGCAGCCAAGCTGGGACAACTCATACGCAGTATTTT. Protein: CASSQAGTTHTQYF. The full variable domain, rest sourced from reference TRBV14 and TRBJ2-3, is EAGVTQFPSHSVIEKGQTVTLRCDPISGHDNLYWYRRVMGKEIKFLLHFVKESKQDESGMPNNRFLAERTGGTYSTLKVQPAELEDSGVYFCASSQAGTTHTQYFGPGTRLTVL.

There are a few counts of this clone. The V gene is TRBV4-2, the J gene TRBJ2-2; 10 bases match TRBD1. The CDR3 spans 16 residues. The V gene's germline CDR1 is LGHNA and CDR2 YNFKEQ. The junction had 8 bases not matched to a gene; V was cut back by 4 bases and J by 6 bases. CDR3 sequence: CASSPPRGQGPGELFF. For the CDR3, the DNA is TGTGCCAGCAGCCCCCCCAGGGGACAGGGGCCCGGGGAGCTGTTTTTT.

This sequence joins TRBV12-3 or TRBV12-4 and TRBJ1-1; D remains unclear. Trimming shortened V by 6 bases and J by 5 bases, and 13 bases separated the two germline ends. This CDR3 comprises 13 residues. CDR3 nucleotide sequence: TGTGCCAGCAGACTGAAAGACTGGACTGAAGCTTTCTTT. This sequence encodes CASRLKDWTEAFF.

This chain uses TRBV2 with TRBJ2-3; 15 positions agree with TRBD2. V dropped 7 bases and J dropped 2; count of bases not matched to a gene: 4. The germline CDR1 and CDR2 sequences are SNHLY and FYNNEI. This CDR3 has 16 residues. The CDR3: CASTGTSGGPTDTQYF. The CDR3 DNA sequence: TGTGCCAGCACCGGGACTAGCGGGGGGCCCACAGATACGCAGTATTTT.

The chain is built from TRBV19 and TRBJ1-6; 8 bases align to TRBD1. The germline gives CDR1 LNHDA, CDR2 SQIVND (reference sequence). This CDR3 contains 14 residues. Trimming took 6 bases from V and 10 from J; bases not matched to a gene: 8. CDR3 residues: CASSFGTGSSPLHF. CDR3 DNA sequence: TGTGCCAGTAGCTTCGGGACAGGCTCCTCACCCCTCCACTTT. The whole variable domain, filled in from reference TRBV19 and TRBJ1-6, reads DGGITQSPKYLFRKEGQNVTLSCEQNLNHDAMYWYRQDPGQGLRLIYYSQIVNDFQKGDIAEGYSVSREKKESFPLTVTSAQKNPTAFYLCASSFGTGSSPLHFGNGTRLTVT.

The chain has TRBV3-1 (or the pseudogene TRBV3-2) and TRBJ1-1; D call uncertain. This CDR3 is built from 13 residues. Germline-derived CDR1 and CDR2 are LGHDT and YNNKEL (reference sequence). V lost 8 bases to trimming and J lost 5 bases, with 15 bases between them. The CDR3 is CASWGEGRTEAFF. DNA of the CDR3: TGTGCCAGCTGGGGAGAGGGTCGGACTGAAGCTTTCTTT.

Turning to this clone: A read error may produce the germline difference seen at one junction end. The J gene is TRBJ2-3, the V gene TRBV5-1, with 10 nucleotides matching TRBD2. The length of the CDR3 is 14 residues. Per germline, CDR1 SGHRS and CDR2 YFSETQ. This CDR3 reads CASSPEGLALREGF. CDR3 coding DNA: TGCGCCAGCAGCCCGGAGGGACTAGCGCTTCGAGAGGGTTTT.

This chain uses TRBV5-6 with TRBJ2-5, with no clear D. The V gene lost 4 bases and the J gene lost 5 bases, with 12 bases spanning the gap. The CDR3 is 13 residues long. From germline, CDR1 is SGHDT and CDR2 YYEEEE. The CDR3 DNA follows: TGTGCCAGCAGCGTCCTAGGCACGGAGACCCAGTACTTC. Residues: CASSVLGTETQYF.

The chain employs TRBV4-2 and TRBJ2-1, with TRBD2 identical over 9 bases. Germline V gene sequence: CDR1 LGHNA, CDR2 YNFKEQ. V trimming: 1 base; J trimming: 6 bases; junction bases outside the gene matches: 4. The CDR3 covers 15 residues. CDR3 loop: CASSQGLAEVNEQFF. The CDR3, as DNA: TGTGCCAGCAGCCAAGGACTAGCGGAAGTCAATGAGCAGTTCTTC.

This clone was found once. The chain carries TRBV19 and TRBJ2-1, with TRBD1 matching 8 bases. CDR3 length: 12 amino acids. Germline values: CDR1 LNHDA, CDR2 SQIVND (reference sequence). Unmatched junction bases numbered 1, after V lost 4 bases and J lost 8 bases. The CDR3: CASSTGGHEQFF. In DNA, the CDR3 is TGTGCCAGTAGTACAGGGGGCCATGAGCAGTTCTTC.

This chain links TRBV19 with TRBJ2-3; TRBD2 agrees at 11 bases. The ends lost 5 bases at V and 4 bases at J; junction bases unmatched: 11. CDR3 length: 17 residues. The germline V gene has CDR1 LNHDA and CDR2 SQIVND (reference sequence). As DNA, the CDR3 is TGTGCCAGTAGTCCGTACGGTAGCGGGGGGGCGGCAGATACGCAGTATTTT. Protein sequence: CASSPYGSGGAADTQYF.

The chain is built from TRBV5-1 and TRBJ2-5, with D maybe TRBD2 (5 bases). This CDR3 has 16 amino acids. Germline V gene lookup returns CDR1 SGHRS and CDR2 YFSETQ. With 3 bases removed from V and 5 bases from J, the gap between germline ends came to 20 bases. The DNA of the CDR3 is TGCGCCAGCAGCTCGGGATTAACGATCGCTCTGGAGACCCAGTACTTC. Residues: CASSSGLTIALETQYF.

CDR3 amino acids: CASSLGAEKLFF. For the CDR3, the DNA is TGTGCCAGCAGCTTAGGAGCTGAAAAACTGTTTTTT. This chain connects TRBV7-9 to TRBJ1-4, with unresolved D. Germline CDR1 and CDR2: SEHNR and FQNEAQ (reference sequence). V was cut by 1 base and J by 7 bases, with 4 bases left in between. The CDR3 covers 12 residues.

The CDR3: CGKNGQEQETQYF. The CDR3 DNA follows: TGTGGAAAAAACGGACAAGAACAAGAGACCCAGTACTTC. The chain couples TRBV27 to TRBJ2-5; D possibly corresponds to TRBD1 (5 bases). There are 13 residues in the CDR3. The germline V gene encodes CDR1 MNHEY and CDR2 SMNVEV (reference sequence).